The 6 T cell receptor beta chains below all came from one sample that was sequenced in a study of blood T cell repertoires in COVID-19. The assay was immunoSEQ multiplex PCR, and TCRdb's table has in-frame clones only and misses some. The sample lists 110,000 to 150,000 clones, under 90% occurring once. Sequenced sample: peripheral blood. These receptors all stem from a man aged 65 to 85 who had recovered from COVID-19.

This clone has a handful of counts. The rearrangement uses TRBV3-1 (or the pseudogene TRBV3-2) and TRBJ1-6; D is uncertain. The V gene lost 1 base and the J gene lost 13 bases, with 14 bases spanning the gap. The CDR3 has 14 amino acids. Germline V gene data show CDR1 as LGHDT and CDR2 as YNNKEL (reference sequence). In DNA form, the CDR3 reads TGTGCCAGCAGCCAAGTCCCCACAGCCGATCCCCTCCACTTT. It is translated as CASSQVPTADPLHF.

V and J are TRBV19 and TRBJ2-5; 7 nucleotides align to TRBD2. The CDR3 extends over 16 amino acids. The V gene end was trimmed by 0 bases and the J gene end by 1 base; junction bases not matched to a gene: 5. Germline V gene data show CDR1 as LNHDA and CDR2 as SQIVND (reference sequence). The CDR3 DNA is TGTGCCAGTAGTATAGATCAGGCGGGAGCCCAAGAGACCCAGTACTTC. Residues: CASSIDQAGAQETQYF.

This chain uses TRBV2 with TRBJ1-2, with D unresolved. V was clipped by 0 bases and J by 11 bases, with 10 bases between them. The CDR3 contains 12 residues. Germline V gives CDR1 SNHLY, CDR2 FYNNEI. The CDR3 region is CASSEASLRYTF. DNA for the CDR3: TGTGCCAGCAGTGAAGCCTCTTTGCGGTACACCTTC.

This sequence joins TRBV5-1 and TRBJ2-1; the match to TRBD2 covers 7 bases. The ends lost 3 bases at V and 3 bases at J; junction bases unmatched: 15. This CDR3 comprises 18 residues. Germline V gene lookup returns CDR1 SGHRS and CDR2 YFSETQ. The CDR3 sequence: CASSWAESWSSGYNEQFF. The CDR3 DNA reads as TGCGCCAGCAGCTGGGCCGAGAGTTGGTCTAGCGGCTACAATGAGCAGTTCTTC.

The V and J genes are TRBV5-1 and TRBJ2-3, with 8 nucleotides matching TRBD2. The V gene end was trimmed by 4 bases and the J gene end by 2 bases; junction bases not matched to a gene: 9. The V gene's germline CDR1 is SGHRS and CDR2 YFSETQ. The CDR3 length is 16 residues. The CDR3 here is CASSPVGGEFTDTQYF. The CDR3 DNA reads TGCGCCAGCAGCCCGGTCGGGGGGGAGTTCACAGATACGCAGTATTTT. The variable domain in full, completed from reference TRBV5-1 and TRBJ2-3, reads KAGVTQTPRYLIKTRGQQVTLSCSPISGHRSVSWYQQTPGQGLQFLFEYFSETQRNKGNFPGRFSGRQFSNSRSEMNVSTLELGDSALYLCASSPVGGEFTDTQYFGPGTRLTVL.

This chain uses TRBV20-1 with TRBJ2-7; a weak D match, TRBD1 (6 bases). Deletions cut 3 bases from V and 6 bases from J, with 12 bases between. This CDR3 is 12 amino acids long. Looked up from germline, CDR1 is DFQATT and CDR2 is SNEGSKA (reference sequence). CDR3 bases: TGCAGTGCTAGTACAGGGTTGGGCGAGCAGTACTTC. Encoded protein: CSASTGLGEQYF.